These 26 T cell receptor beta chains were all obtained from the same sample, sequenced in a study of blood T cells in healthy people across ages. For the second PCR, which ran for about 6 to 12 cycles, a sample-barcoded 5' primer and a J-beta primer mix were used. TCRdb processed the 5' RACE reads anew with MiXCR; each CDR3 protein has one entry. Among approximately 800,000 distinct CDR3 sequences listed, about 55% were seen once. The sequenced sample consisted of blood. All receptors come from a man older than 75 in good health.

This clonotype has just a few counts. The V and J genes are TRBV3-1 and TRBJ2-5, with D unclear. TRBJ2-7 matches the DNA end more closely, so the J call is doubtful. The CDR3 has 13 amino acids. CDR1 LGHDT and CDR2 YNNKEL come from the germline V gene (reference sequence). The CDR3 loop reads CASSLRTPNEQYF. CDR3 bases: TGTGCCAGCAGCCTCCGAACCCCTAACGAGCAGTACTTC.

V and J are TRBV29-1 and TRBJ2-7, with 11 bases matching TRBD2. The CDR3 sequence is 15 residues long. Unmatched junction bases numbered 10, after V lost 3 bases and J lost 6 bases. In germline, CDR1 is SQVTM, CDR2 ANQGSEA. CDR3 sequence: CSVEFRLAGRGEQYF. Here the CDR3 DNA reads TGCAGCGTTGAGTTTCGACTAGCGGGAAGAGGCGAGCAGTACTTC.

The chain is built from TRBV13 and TRBJ2-7, with D unclear. The CDR3 runs to 13 residues. With 4 bases removed from V and 3 bases from J, the gap between germline ends came to 10 bases. The germline gives CDR1 PRHDT, CDR2 FYEKMQ (reference sequence). CDR3 amino acids: CASSSDEDYEQYF. The DNA of the CDR3 is TGTGCCAGCAGCTCAGACGAGGACTACGAGCAGTACTTC. Using reference TRBV13 and TRBJ2-7 for the parts outside the CDR3, the full variable domain is AAGVIQSPRHLIKEKRETATLKCYPIPRHDTVYWYQQGPGQDPQFLISFYEKMQSDKGSIPDRFSAQQFSDYHSELNMSSLELGDSALYFCASSSDEDYEQYFGPGTRLTVT.

The chain links TRBV20-1 to TRBJ2-7; weak D call: TRBD1 (6 bases). CDR3 length equals 14 residues. Germline V gene data show CDR1 as DFQATT and CDR2 as SNEGSKA (reference sequence). Between the trimmed V and J ends, which lost 4 bases and 4 bases, there was a span of 17 bases. For the CDR3, the DNA is TGCAGTGCTAAGCCGCAGGGGTTCGGTTACGAGCAGTACTTC. Translation: CSAKPQGFGYEQYF.

V usage is TRBV2 and J usage is TRBJ2-1; D might be TRBD1 or TRBD2, each matching 7 bases. In germline, CDR1 is SNHLY, CDR2 FYNNEI. The V end lost 8 bases, the J end lost 5 bases, and 16 bases lay between the germline ends. This CDR3 region has 14 residues. CDR3 region: CASSPPGGDNEQFF. CDR3 bases: TGTGCCAGCTCGCCCCCAGGGGGGGACAATGAGCAGTTCTTC.

This clonotype was found a few times. This chain joins TRBV20-1 and TRBJ2-3; TRBD1 might be the D (6 bases). The V and J ends lost 2 bases and 6 bases respectively, with 12 bases between them. The CDR3 is made up of 13 amino acids. Germline V gene lookup returns CDR1 DFQATT and CDR2 SNEGSKA (reference sequence). CDR3 sequence reads: CSARLQGMDTQYF. CDR3 coding DNA: TGCAGTGCTAGACTACAGGGTATGGATACGCAGTATTTT.

J is TRBJ2-4 and V is TRBV20-1, with TRBD1 matching 10 bases. The end of the DNA is better explained by TRBJ2-7, so the J call may be wrong. The CDR3 length is 13 residues. Germline lookup yields CDR1 DFQATT and CDR2 SNEGSKA (reference sequence). CDR3 nucleotide sequence: TGCAGTGCTAGGGGACAGGGGATGGGCGAGCAGTACTTC. This encodes CSARGQGMGEQYF.

This clonotype has just one count. V and J are TRBV20-1 and TRBJ2-5; D not resolved. CDR1 is DFQATT, CDR2 SNEGSKA, per germline (reference sequence). This CDR3 has 13 residues. V lost 3 bases and J 4 bases, leaving 12 bases between the germline ends. The CDR3 reads CSASISGPETQYF. The CDR3 DNA sequence: TGCAGTGCTAGTATCTCTGGGCCAGAGACCCAGTACTTC.

The chain links TRBV3-1 to TRBJ2-3; D might be TRBD2 (6 bases). Trimming shortened V by 3 bases and J by 1 base, and 14 bases separated the two germline ends. This CDR3 is 16 amino acids long. Germline values: CDR1 LGHDT, CDR2 YNNKEL (reference sequence). The CDR3 is CASSHAVAVGTDTQYF. The CDR3 nucleotides are TGTGCCAGCAGCCATGCGGTAGCGGTGGGCACAGATACGCAGTATTTT.

The chain uses TRBV7-9 and TRBJ2-1, with D possibly TRBD2 on 5 matching bases. CDR1 and CDR2 from the germline V gene are SEHNR and FQNEAQ (reference sequence). Between the trimmed V and J ends, which lost 1 base and 10 bases, there was a span of 20 bases. The CDR3 has 16 residues. The CDR3 DNA is TGTGCCAGCAGCTTAGACTCTGGACTCCCCCAAGGGGAGCAGTTCTTC. This translates into CASSLDSGLPQGEQFF.

The J gene is TRBJ2-3, the V gene TRBV20-1; 10 positions match TRBD2. CDR1 and CDR2 from the germline V gene are DFQATT and SNEGSKA (reference sequence). The CDR3 loop spans 15 amino acids. Losses at the gene ends were 5 bases for V and 4 bases for J; bases not matched to a gene: 9. The CDR3 is CSAGAGGPGADTQYF. The CDR3 coding sequence is TGCAGTGCTGGAGCGGGAGGGCCGGGGGCAGATACGCAGTATTTT.

This clonotype showed up just a few times. V is TRBV25-1 and J is TRBJ1-2; D is perhaps TRBD1 (6 bases). CDR1 MGHDK and CDR2 SYGVNS come from the germline V gene. With 2 bases removed from V and 3 bases from J, the gap between germline ends came to 10 bases. The CDR3 is made up of 14 amino acids. CDR3 in amino acids: CASSEGGQHYGYTF. In DNA form, the CDR3 reads TGTGCCAGCAGTGAAGGAGGACAGCACTATGGCTACACCTTC.

The rearrangement links TRBV5-1 to TRBJ2-1, with TRBD2 matching over 7 bases. V dropped 2 bases and J dropped 1; count of bases not matched to a gene: 18. The CDR3 has 20 residues. The germline V gene encodes CDR1 SGHRS and CDR2 YFSETQ. DNA for the CDR3: TGCGCCAGCAGCTTTCCCACAATCTACCGGGAGGTGGAGTCCTACAATGAGCAGTTCTTC. The encoded protein is CASSFPTIYREVESYNEQFF. Supplemented by reference TRBV5-1 and TRBJ2-1, the full variable domain reads KAGVTQTPRYLIKTRGQQVTLSCSPISGHRSVSWYQQTPGQGLQFLFEYFSETQRNKGNFPGRFSGRQFSNSRSEMNVSTLELGDSALYLCASSFPTIYREVESYNEQFFGPGTRLTVL.

The gene calls are TRBV3-1 and TRBJ2-1, with D perhaps matching TRBD2 (5 bases). CDR3 length: 17 amino acids. Germline V gene data show CDR1 as LGHDT and CDR2 as YNNKEL (reference sequence). V lost 2 bases, J lost 5 bases, and 19 bases lay in between. CDR3 sequence: CASSQWETGGSDNEQFF. The DNA of the CDR3 is TGTGCCAGCAGCCAATGGGAGACGGGCGGAAGCGACAATGAGCAGTTCTTC.

V usage is TRBV12-3 or TRBV12-4 and J usage is TRBJ2-3, with 7 bases lining up with TRBD1. Trimming removed 0 bases from V and 14 bases from J; junction bases left unmatched: 17. The CDR3 consists of 16 residues. The CDR3 sequence is CASSLAGTEKHRYAYF. CDR3 sequence (DNA): TGTGCCAGCAGTTTAGCCGGGACAGAGAAGCACAGATACGCGTATTTT.

The rearrangement uses TRBV4-2 and TRBJ2-1; D might be TRBD1 (5 bases). Trimming stripped 3 bases from V and 4 bases from J, with 13 bases between. CDR1 and CDR2 (germline): LGHNA, YNFKEQ. The CDR3 length is 15 residues. The CDR3 loop reads CASSHETTGYNEQFF. The DNA for the CDR3 is TGTGCCAGCAGCCACGAAACTACAGGTTACAATGAGCAGTTCTTC.

This chain connects TRBV10-3 to TRBJ1-2; no clear D. The germline V gene encodes CDR1 ENHRY and CDR2 SYGVKD. There are 15 residues in the CDR3. Trimming stripped 0 bases from V and 3 bases from J, with 11 bases between. For the CDR3, the DNA is TGTGCCATCAGTGAGTCCAGGCCAAAGGACTATGGCTACACCTTC. It translates to CAISESRPKDYGYTF.

Of note for this clonotype: Germline is not matched at one junction end, which may reflect a read error. The chain employs TRBV5-1 and TRBJ2-5; D remains unclear. CDR1 is SGHRS, CDR2 YFSETQ, per germline. There are 13 residues in the CDR3. CDR3 sequence reads: CASSIQFSETRYF. The CDR3 coding sequence is TGCGCCAGCAGCATACAGTTCTCGGAGACCCGGTACTTC.

There are a few counts of this clonotype. This chain uses TRBV14 with TRBJ2-1; TRBD2 matches at 12 bases. CDR3 size: 15 residues. The V gene's germline CDR1 is SGHDN and CDR2 FVKESK. Trimming at V came to 3 bases and at J to 7 bases, leaving 4 bases not matched to a gene. The CDR3 sequence is CASSQTSGSANEQFF. Written as DNA, the CDR3 is TGTGCCAGCAGCCAGACTAGCGGGAGTGCTAATGAGCAGTTCTTC.

This clonotype was observed at least ten times. The gene calls are TRBV20-1 and TRBJ2-7, with a weak D call TRBD1 (6 bases). The germline CDR1 and CDR2 sequences are DFQATT and SNEGSKA (reference sequence). The V end was cut by 6 bases, the J end by 2 bases, with 17 bases between. The length of the CDR3 is 14 residues. CDR3 protein: CSAPVKQGPYEQYF. The CDR3 nucleotides are TGCAGTGCCCCGGTAAAACAGGGTCCCTACGAGCAGTACTTC.

This clonotype was observed a handful of times. The rearrangement uses TRBV6-1 and TRBJ2-1; D not certain. The CDR3 contains 11 residues. The V end lost 1 base, the J end lost 13 bases, and 8 bases lay between the germline ends. Per the germline V gene, CDR1 is MNHNS and CDR2 is SASEGT. In DNA form, the CDR3 reads TGTGCCAGCAGTGAAGAAACGCGACAGTTCTTC. Amino acids: CASSEETRQFF.

This chain joins TRBV14 and TRBJ2-1; D is possibly TRBD1 or TRBD2 (5 bases each). Trimming shortened V by 5 bases and J by 8 bases, and 19 bases separated the two germline ends. The CDR3 is 15 residues long. The germline gives CDR1 SGHDN, CDR2 FVKESK. The CDR3 nucleotides read TGTGCCAGCAGCGTGACGGGGCCGGGGAGCGATGAGCAGTTCTTC. Its protein is CASSVTGPGSDEQFF.

This clonotype has a single count. J is TRBJ2-3 and V is TRBV20-1; 11 positions match TRBD2. Trimming cost V 5 bases and J 14 bases; bases outside gene matches: 18. The CDR3 covers 15 residues. Germline CDR1 and CDR2: DFQATT and SNEGSKA (reference sequence). As DNA, the CDR3 is TGCAGTGCTGGTAGCGGGAGGGCCGGGCACAGGTACGCGTATTTT. The encoded protein is CSAGSGRAGHRYAYF.

CDR3 sequence reads: CASSRDSGTSGRTGYNEQFF. CDR3 in DNA: TGCGCCAGCAGCCGTGATTCCGGGACTAGCGGGAGGACGGGTTACAATGAGCAGTTCTTC. The V and J genes are TRBV5-1 and TRBJ2-1; the match to TRBD2 covers 15 bases. The V gene's germline CDR1 is SGHRS and CDR2 YFSETQ. V was clipped by 4 bases and J by 4 bases; unmatched bases: 15. The CDR3 spans 20 residues.

This clonotype has a single count. The chain links TRBV6-5 to TRBJ2-1; D call uncertain. The CDR3 spans 17 residues. V was clipped by 2 bases and J by 0 bases, with 14 bases between them. CDR1 and CDR2 (germline): MNHEY, SVGAGI. DNA for the CDR3: TGTGCCAGCAGTTACCTAATCGGCAGCAGCTCCTACAATGAGCAGTTCTTC. Its translation is CASSYLIGSSSYNEQFF.

V and J are TRBV12-3 or TRBV12-4 and TRBJ2-1; 7 bases match TRBD1. This CDR3 has 10 amino acids. With V trimmed by 6 bases and J by 10 bases, 0 bases remained unmatched. This chain's CDR3 is CASRDREQFF. The DNA for the CDR3 is TGTGCCAGCAGGGACAGGGAGCAGTTCTTC.